This TCR beta chain was captured by sequencing in a study of OX40 agonist ivuxolimab in advanced cancers. CDR3 length equals 15 residues. The V end lost 5 bases, the J end lost 1 base, and 11 bases lay between the germline ends. Germline-derived CDR1 and CDR2 are SGHTA and FQGNSA. Profiled with immunoSEQ multiplex PCR; TCRdb holds only in-frame clones, not every one. The table includes tens of thousands of clones, roughly 84% detected once. This receptor was taken from an adult with an advanced solid tumor such as melanoma, head and neck, liver or kidney cancer. This sequence joins TRBV7-2 and TRBJ2-2, with D perhaps matching TRBD1 (5 bases). Specimen: CD4+ or CD8+ T cells sorted from blood, collected in a trial of the OX40 agonist ivuxolimab. CDR3 sequence reads: CASSPGQGNTGELFF. CDR3 bases: TGTGCCAGCAGCCCTGGACAAGGGAACACCGGGGAGCTGTTTTTT.